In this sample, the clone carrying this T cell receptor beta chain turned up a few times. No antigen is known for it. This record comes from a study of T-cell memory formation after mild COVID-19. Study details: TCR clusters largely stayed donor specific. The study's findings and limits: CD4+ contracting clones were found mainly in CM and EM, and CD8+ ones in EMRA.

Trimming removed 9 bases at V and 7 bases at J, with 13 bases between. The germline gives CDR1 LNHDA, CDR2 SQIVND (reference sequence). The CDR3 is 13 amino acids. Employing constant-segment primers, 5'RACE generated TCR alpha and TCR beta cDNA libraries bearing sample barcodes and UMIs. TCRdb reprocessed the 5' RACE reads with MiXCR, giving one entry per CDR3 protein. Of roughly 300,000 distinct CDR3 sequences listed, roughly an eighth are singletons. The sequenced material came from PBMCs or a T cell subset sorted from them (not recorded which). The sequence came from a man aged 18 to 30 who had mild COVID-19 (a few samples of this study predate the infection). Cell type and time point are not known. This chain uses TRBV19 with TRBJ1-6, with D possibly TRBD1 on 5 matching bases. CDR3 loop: CASRDEFNSPLHF. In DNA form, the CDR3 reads TGTGCCAGCAGGGACGAATTCAATTCACCCCTCCACTTT.